The T cell receptor beta chain under discussion was sequenced for a study of CD8 T cells in Susac syndrome. Study-level results: The study acknowledged a relatively small number of individuals in its TCR sequencing and HLA analysis.

Reverse transcription of about 0.5 to 1 ug RNA was carried out with random hexamers. Across 54 Vbeta and 13 Jbeta, TCR beta CDR3 was amplified with immunoSEQ multiplex PCR. TCRdb itself ran the immunoSEQ multiplex PCR reads through MiXCR, one entry per CDR3 protein. The sample contains 110,000 or so distinct CDR3 sequences, under 95% of which appear only once. A word on this clonotype: The antigen remains undetermined.

The authors sequenced TCR beta from blood CD8+ and CD4+ T cells. Purification of the CD8+ and CD4+ T cells relied on negative isolation, and TEMRA cells underwent FACS enrichment. The germline gives CDR1 SGHDT, CDR2 YYEEEE. This CDR3 region has 15 residues. Trimming cost V 3 bases and J 9 bases; bases outside gene matches: 8. The sequence was collected from a human donor in good health. The chain employs TRBV5-6 and TRBJ1-6; 8 bases are shared with TRBD1. Sequences were obtained from CD8+ T cells from PBMCs. The CDR3: CASSSGQGISSPLHF. The CDR3 DNA reads as TGTGCCAGCAGCTCCGGACAGGGAATCTCTTCACCCCTCCACTTT.